This T cell receptor (beta chain) was identified in a study of preoperative IRX-2 immunotherapy in early breast cancer. Unmatched junction bases numbered 3, after V lost 4 bases and J lost 4 bases. Looked up from germline, CDR1 is MNHGY and CDR2 is SAAAGT. This CDR3 has 14 amino acids. Treatment of the sample: preoperative locoregional IRX-2 cytokine immunotherapy. Generated by immunoSEQ multiplex PCR, the TCRdb table keeps only in-frame clones and is missing some. The sample contains roughly 26,000 clones, 81% of which appear only once. Sequences were derived from lymph node tissue, sampled after IRX-2 immunotherapy. The receptor was isolated from a human donor with breast cancer. The rearrangement joins TRBV6-8 to TRBJ2-2, with TRBD1 matching over 7 bases. The CDR3 reads CASSWGQFTGELFF. The CDR3, as DNA: TGTGCCAGCAGTTGGGGACAGTTCACCGGGGAGCTGTTTTTT.